The present T cell receptor beta chain was sequenced within a study of T-cell memory formation after mild COVID-19. As for the study in general: TCR clusters mostly belonged to single donors. Whole-study results and caveats: Most CD4+ clones that shrank were in CM and EM, while CD8+ ones turned up in EMRA.

cDNA libraries for TCR alpha and TCR beta, carrying sample barcodes and UMIs, came from 5'RACE with constant-segment primers. TCRdb recomputed calls from the 5' RACE reads with MiXCR, one row per CDR3 protein. The top ten clones hold around 30% of a sample with 110,000 to 150,000 distinct CDR3 sequences, more than 13% of them seen once. This clonotype was picked up a small number of times. Its specificity is unknown. The V end was cut by 4 bases, the J end by 0 bases, with 13 bases between. The CDR3 length is 15 residues. Per germline, CDR1 SEHNR and CDR2 FQNEAQ (reference sequence). This sequence joins TRBV7-9 and TRBJ2-7; TRBD1 might be the D (7 bases). The sample comprised PBMCs or a T cell subset sorted from them (not recorded which). This clonotype originated in an adult woman who had mild COVID-19 (a few samples of this study predate the infection). Cell type and time point are not known. In DNA form, the CDR3 reads TGTGCCAGCAGCTCTAGGCAGGGGGGCTCCTACGAGCAGTACTTC. Translating gives CASSSRQGGSYEQYF.